This T cell receptor (beta chain) was sequenced for a study of blood T cell repertoires in COVID-19. Study context: Spain, Italy and the United States supplied samples that represented acute and convalescent COVID-19. Nucleic acid was either cDNA or gDNA, and it came from T cells, B-cell-depleted T cells, or PBMCs.

Trimming removed 0 bases at V and 8 bases at J, with 17 bases between. The CDR3 extends over 16 amino acids. Germline assignment: CDR1 MGHRA and CDR2 YSYEKL. Per the authors' pipeline: It was from reference gene primer amplification that nucleated cell counts were estimated. Produced via immunoSEQ multiplex PCR; TCRdb's table is partial and in-frame only. V and J calls and clone size follow that table, whereas D and trimming were derived from the DNA. In the table there are 150,000 to 200,000 clones, 86% of which are singletons. The sequenced sample was peripheral blood. The TCR was taken from a man between 65 and 85 years old with active or convalescent COVID-19. The rearrangement joins TRBV4-1 to TRBJ2-1; maybe TRBD1 (6 bases). The CDR3 sequence: CASSQEGGVKRDEQFF. Here the CDR3 DNA reads TGCGCCAGCAGCCAAGAAGGGGGAGTTAAGAGGGATGAGCAGTTCTTC.